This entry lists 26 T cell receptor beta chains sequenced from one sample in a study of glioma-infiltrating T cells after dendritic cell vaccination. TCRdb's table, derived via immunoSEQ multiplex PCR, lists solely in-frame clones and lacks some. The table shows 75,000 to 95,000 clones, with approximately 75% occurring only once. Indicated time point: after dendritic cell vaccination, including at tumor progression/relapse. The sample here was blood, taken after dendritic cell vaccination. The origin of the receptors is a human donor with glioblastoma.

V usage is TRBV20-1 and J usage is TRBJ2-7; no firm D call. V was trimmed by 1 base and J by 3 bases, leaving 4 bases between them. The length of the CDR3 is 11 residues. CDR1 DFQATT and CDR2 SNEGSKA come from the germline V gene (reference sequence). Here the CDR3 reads CSARGSYEQYF. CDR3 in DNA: TGCAGTGCTAGAGGCAGCTACGAGCAGTACTTC.

CDR3 protein: CASSFTGADGSTEAFF. The CDR3 DNA reads TGTGCCAGCAGCTTTACGGGAGCGGATGGGAGCACTGAAGCTTTCTTT. The chain employs TRBV7-9 and TRBJ1-1; D is undetermined. The CDR3 is 16 residues long. The ends were cut back, 3 bases at V and 4 bases at J, with 18 bases in the middle. CDR1 and CDR2 (germline): SEHNR, FQNEAQ (reference sequence).

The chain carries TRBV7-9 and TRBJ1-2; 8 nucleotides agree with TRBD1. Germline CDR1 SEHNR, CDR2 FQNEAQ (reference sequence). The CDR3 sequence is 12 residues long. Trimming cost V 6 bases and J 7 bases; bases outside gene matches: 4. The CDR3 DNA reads TGTGCCAGCAGTTTTACAGGGGGTGGCTACACCTTC. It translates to CASSFTGGGYTF.

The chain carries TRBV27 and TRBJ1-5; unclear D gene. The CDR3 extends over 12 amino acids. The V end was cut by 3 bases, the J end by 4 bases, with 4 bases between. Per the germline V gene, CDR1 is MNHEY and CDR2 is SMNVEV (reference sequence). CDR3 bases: TGTGCCAGCAGTTTTCCGAATCAGCCCCAGCATTTT. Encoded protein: CASSFPNQPQHF.

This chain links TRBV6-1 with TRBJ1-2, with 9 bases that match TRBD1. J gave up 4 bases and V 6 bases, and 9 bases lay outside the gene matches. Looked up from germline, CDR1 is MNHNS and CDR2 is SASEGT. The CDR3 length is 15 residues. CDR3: CASSSVGTGIYGYTF. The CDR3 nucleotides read TGTGCCAGCAGCTCAGTAGGGACAGGGATCTATGGCTACACCTTC.

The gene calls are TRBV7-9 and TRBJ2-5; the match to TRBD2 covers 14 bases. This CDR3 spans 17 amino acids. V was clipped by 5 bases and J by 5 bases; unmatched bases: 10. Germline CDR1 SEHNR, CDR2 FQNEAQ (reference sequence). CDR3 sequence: CASSLGLAGVIIETQYF. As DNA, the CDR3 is TGTGCCAGCAGCCTGGGACTAGCGGGAGTCATTATTGAGACCCAGTACTTC. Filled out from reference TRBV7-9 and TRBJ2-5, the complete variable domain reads DTGVSQNPRHKITKRGQNVTFRCDPISEHNRLYWYRQTLGQGPEFLTYFQNEAQLEKSRLLSDRFSAERPKGSFSTLEIQRTEQGDSAMYLCASSLGLAGVIIETQYFGPGTRLLVL.

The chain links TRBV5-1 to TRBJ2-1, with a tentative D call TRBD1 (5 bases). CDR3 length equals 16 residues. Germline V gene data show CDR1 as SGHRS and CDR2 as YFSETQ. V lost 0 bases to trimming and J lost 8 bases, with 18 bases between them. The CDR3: CASSLALDSSLDEQFF. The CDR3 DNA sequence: TGCGCCAGCAGCTTGGCCCTCGACAGTAGCTTAGATGAGCAGTTCTTC.

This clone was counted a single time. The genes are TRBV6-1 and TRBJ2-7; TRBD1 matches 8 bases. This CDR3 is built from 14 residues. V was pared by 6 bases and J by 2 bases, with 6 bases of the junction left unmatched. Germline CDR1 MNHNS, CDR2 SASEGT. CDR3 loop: CASRRTGQPYEQYF. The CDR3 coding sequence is TGTGCCAGCAGGCGGACAGGGCAACCCTACGAGCAGTACTTC.

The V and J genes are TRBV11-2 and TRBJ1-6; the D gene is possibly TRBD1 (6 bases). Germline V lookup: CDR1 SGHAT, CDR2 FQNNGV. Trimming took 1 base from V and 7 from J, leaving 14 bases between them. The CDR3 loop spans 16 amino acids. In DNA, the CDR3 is TGTGCCAGCAGCTTAGGGCGGGGGGCTGAGAATTCACCCCTCCACTTT. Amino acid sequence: CASSLGRGAENSPLHF.

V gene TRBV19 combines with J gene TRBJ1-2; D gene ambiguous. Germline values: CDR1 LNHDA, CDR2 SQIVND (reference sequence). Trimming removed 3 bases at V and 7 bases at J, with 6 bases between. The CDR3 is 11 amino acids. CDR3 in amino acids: CASSMGLGYTF. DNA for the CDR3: TGTGCCAGTAGTATGGGCCTTGGCTACACCTTC.

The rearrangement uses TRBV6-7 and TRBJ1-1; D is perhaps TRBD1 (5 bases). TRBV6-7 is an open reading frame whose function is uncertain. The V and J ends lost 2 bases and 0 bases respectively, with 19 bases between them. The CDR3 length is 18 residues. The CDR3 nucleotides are TGTGCCAGCAGTTACCCTGGCGAGGCAGGGCTAGTGAACACTGAAGCTTTCTTT. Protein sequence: CASSYPGEAGLVNTEAFF.

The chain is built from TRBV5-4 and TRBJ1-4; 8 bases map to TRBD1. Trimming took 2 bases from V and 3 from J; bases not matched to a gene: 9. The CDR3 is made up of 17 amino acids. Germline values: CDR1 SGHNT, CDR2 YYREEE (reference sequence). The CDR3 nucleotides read TGTGCCAGCAGCTTTCTGGGGCAGGGGGCGGCTAATGAAAAACTGTTTTTT. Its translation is CASSFLGQGAANEKLFF.

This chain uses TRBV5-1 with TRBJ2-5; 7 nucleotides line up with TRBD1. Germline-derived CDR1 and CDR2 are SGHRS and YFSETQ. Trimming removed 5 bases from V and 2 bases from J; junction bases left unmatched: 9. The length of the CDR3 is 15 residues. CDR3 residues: CASRNVWDSQETQYF. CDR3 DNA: TGCGCCAGCAGAAACGTCTGGGACAGTCAAGAGACCCAGTACTTC.

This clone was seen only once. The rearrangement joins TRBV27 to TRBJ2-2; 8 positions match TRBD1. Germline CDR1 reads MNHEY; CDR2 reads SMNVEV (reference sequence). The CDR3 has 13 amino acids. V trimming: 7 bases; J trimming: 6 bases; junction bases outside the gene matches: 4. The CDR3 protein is CASKTQGAGELFF. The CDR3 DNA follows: TGTGCCAGCAAGACACAGGGGGCCGGGGAGCTGTTTTTT.

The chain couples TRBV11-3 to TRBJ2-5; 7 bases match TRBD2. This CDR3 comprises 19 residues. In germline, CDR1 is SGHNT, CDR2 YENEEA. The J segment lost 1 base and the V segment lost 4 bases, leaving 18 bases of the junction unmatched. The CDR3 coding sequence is TGTGCCAGCAGCTCCCGTGGGGGGACTACTACTTTGTTCCAAGAGACCCAGTACTTC. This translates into CASSSRGGTTTLFQETQYF.

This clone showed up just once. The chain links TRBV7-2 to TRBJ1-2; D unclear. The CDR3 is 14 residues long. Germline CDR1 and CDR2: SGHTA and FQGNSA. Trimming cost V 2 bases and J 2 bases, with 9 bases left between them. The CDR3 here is CASSLMTANYGYTF. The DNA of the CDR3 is TGTGCCAGCAGCTTAATGACTGCCAACTATGGCTACACCTTC.

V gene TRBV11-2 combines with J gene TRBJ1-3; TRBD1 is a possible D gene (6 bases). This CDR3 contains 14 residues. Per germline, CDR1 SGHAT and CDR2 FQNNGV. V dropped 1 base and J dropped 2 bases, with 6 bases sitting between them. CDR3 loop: CASSLGQAGNTIYF. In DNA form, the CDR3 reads TGTGCCAGCAGCTTAGGACAGGCTGGAAACACCATATATTTT.

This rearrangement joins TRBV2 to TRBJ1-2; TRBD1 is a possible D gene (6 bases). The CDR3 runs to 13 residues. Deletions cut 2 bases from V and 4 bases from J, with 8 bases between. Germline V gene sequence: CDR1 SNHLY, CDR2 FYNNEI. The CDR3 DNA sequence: TGTGCCAGCAGTGAAACAGGGACCTATGGCTACACCTTC. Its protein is CASSETGTYGYTF. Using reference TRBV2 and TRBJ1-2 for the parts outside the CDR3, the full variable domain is EPEVTQTPSHQVTQMGQEVILRCVPISNHLYFYWYRQILGQKVEFLVSFYNNEISEKSEIFDDQFSVERPDGSNFTLKIRSTKLEDSAMYFCASSETGTYGYTFGSGTRLTVV.

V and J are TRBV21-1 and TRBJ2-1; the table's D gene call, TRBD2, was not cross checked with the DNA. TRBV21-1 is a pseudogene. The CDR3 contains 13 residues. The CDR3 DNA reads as TGTGCCAGCAGCACCCCCTGTCACAATGAGCAGTTCTTC. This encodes CASSTPCHNEQFF.

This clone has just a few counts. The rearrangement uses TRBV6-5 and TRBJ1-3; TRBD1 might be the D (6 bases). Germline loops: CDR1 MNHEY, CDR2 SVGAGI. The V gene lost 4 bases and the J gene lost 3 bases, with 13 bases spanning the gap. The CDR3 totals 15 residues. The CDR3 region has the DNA TGTGCCAGCAGTTCACAGGGAAGGTATGGAAACACCATATATTTT. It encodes CASSSQGRYGNTIYF.

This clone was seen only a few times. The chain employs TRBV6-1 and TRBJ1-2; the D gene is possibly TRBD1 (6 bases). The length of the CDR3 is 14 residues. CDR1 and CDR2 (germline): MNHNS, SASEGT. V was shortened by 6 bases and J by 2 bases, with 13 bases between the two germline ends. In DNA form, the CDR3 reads TGTGCCAGCAGGTCTCCGGACAGAAACTATGGCTACACCTTC. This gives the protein CASRSPDRNYGYTF.

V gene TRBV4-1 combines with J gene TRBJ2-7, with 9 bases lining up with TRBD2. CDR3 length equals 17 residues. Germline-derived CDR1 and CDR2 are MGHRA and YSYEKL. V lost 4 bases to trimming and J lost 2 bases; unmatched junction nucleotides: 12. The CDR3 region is CASSPSLPREGTYEQYV. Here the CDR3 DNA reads TGCGCCAGCAGCCCATCTCTGCCGCGGGAGGGCACCTACGAGCAGTACGTC.

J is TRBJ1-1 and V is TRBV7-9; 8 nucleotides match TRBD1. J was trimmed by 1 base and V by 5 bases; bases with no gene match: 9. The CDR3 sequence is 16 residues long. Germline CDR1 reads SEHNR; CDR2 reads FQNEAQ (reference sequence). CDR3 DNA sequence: TGTGCCAGCAGCCGCTTCTTCGGGACAGGGAACACTGAAGCTTTCTTT. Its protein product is CASSRFFGTGNTEAFF.

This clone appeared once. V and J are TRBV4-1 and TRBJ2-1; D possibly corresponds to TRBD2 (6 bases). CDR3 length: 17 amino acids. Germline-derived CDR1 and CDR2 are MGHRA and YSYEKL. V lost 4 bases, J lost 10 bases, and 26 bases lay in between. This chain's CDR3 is CASSRQLVGSRLDEQFF. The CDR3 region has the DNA TGCGCCAGCAGCCGACAACTAGTCGGGAGTAGATTGGACGAGCAGTTCTTC.

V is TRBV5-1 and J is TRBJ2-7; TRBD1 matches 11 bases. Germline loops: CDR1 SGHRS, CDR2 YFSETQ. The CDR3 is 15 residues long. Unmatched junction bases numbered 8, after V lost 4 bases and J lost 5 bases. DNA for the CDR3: TGCGCCAGCAGCAGTACCGGGACAGGGGGGGACGAGCAGTACTTC. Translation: CASSSTGTGGDEQYF.

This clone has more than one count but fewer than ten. CDR3 nucleotides: TGTGCCAGCAGTTGGGCCGGGACAGGGGGCGGGGTGGACACTGAAGCTTTCTTT. It codes for CASSWAGTGGGVDTEAFF. The chain uses TRBV28 and TRBJ1-1; TRBD1 matches 12 bases. Germline loops: CDR1 MDHEN, CDR2 SYDVKM. This CDR3 region has 18 residues. Trimming took 4 bases from V and 3 from J; bases not matched to a gene: 12.